This T cell receptor beta chain was sequenced in a study of T cell responses to AZD1222 COVID-19 vaccine. General observations from the study: With two AZD1222 doses given, Spike-specific TCR breadth and depth both rose. At baseline, just six AZD1222 recipients tested seropositive. Variant regions that are unmutated are reportedly the target of nearly half of spike-specific TCRs. With dominance at 160-218 and 743-854, vaccine-associated CD4 TCRs spanned spike.

A remark on this clone: Its antigen is not known.

Trimming took 3 bases from V and 3 from J, leaving 24 bases between them. This CDR3 spans 19 amino acids. Germline V gene data show CDR1 as LNHDA and CDR2 as SQIVND (reference sequence). Profiled with immunoSEQ multiplex PCR; TCRdb holds only in-frame clones, not every one. The table lists approximately 150,000 clones, more than 85% of them singletons, with under 2% in the top ten. The specimen was peripheral blood, collected 28 days after the second AZD1222 dose. V usage is TRBV19 and J usage is TRBJ1-5; maybe TRBD1 (6 bases). This sequence originates from an adult who received the AZD1222 COVID-19 vaccine. The CDR3 DNA follows: TGTGCCAGTAGTATCTTTTTGGCATGGGGGCCCCTTTCCAATCAGCCCCAGCATTTT. Translated: CASSIFLAWGPLSNQPQHF.